This TCR beta chain was obtained from a study of neurological immune-mediated disorders. TCRdb ran MiXCR on the 5' RACE reads and lists one entry per CDR3 protein. The repertoire has just over 95,000 distinct CDR3 sequences, 3% to 4.5% of them found once; the top ten carry under 6.5%. Trimming cost V 6 bases and J 1 base; bases outside gene matches: 5. This CDR3 has 15 residues. Germline V gives CDR1 SGHDN, CDR2 FVKESK. This clonotype appeared many times. The receptor was isolated from a woman aged 18 to 35 with multiple sclerosis. Sequencing was performed on PBMCs. This chain uses TRBV14 with TRBJ2-3; 9 bases are shared with TRBD2. CDR3 residues: CASSTIAGGTDTQYF. CDR3 DNA: TGTGCCAGCAGTACCATAGCGGGGGGCACAGATACGCAGTATTTT.